This is a list of T cell receptor beta chains from one sample in a study of regulatory T cells in long-lasting Graves disease. In TCRdb, the multiplex PCR reads were re-called with MiXCR into one record per CDR3 protein. The data hold around 460,000 distinct CDR3 sequences, with approximately 23% observed a single time. The sequenced sample was peripheral blood mononuclear cells (PBMCs), obtained when the disease was refractory, from a patient treated with antithyroid drugs. The receptors were sampled from a female donor with Graves disease. Both conserved end residues are part of each CDR3. The D gene is left open where the match is weak. Rows give clone size only sometimes, using once, few, many, or a class for an expanded clone.

J gene | V gene | D gene | clone size | CDR3 DNA | CDR3 protein
TRBJ2-7 | TRBV27 | . | many | TGTGCCAGCAGTTCGAAGCGCGAGCAGTACTTC | CASSSKREQYF
TRBJ1-4 | TRBV15 | . | . | TGTGCCGCCGGTTGGCGGTATGAAAAACTGTTTTTT | CAAGWRYEKLFF
TRBJ1-2 | TRBV7-2 | . | many | TGTGCCAGCAGCTTCAATCTACAGGGCCATGGCTACACCTTC | CASSFNLQGHGYTF
TRBJ1-2 | TRBV6-5 | TRBD1 | many | TGTGCCAGCAGTTACTCGACAGGGGGTCAGGATGGCTACACCTTC | CASSYSTGGQDGYTF
TRBJ2-3 | TRBV19 | TRBD1 | . | TGTGCCAGTAGTATAGAAGCGGACAGGGGAAAGGCGCAGTATTTT | CASSIEADRGKAQYF
TRBJ2-3 | TRBV2 | . | many | TGTGCCAGCAGTGAAGCGCCCGTTTCAGGCACAGATACGCAGTATTTT | CASSEAPVSGTDTQYF
TRBJ1-1 | TRBV6-1 | . | . | TGTGCCAGCAGTGAACTTACAGCTATGAACACTGAAGCTTTCTTT | CASSELTAMNTEAFF
TRBJ1-5 | TRBV2 | TRBD1 | many | TGTGCCAGCGAGGGGGCGCAGGGCAATCAGCCCCAGCATTTT | CASEGAQGNQPQHF
TRBJ1-1 | TRBV3-1 | . | . | TGTGCCAGCAGCCAAGGTGGACGGAGGAACACTGAAGCTTTCTTT | CASSQGGRRNTEAFF
TRBJ1-3 | TRBV9 | . | few | TGTGCCAGCAGCACCCAAGGGACAACTGGAAACACCATATATTTT | CASSTQGTTGNTIYF
TRBJ2-7 | TRBV7-2 | . | many | TGTGCCAGCAGCATAACCCTGGGGTGGCAGTACTTC | CASSITLGWQYF
TRBJ1-2 | TRBV19 | . | few | TGTGCCAGTACCCGGGGACTGAACTATGGCTACACCTTC | CASTRGLNYGYTF
TRBJ1-2 | TRBV2 | TRBD1 | . | TGTGCCAGCAGTGAAGGACAGGGAGGGTATGGCTACACCTTC | CASSEGQGGYGYTF
TRBJ2-6 | TRBV29-1 | . | many | TGCAGCACACAGGGCTCTGGGGCCAACGTCCTGACTTTC | CSTQGSGANVLTF
TRBJ1-5 | TRBV12-3/TRBV12-4 | . | many | TGTGCCAGCAGTTCTTCCGATCAGCCCCAGCATTTT | CASSSSDQPQHF
TRBJ1-1 | TRBV7-9 | . | few | TGTGCCAGCAGCTTAGTAAACTTGAACACTGAAGCTTTCTTT | CASSLVNLNTEAFF
TRBJ2-7 | TRBV11-3 | TRBD2 | . | TGTGCCAGCAGCTTCGGTAGCGGGAGAGCCCCCTACGAGCAGTACTTC | CASSFGSGRAPYEQYF
TRBJ1-1 | TRBV28 | . | . | TGTGCCAGCAGTTTAATAAGATCGAGGCCTCCTGACGGGAGTGGCCCAAACACTGAAGCTTTCTTT | CASSLIRSRPPDGSGPNTEAFF
TRBJ1-2 | TRBV19 | . | . | TGTGCCAGTAGTCGAAGGGAAGATGGCTACACCTTC | CASSRREDGYTF
TRBJ2-7 | TRBV9 | TRBD1 | . | TGTGCCAGCAGCGTAGGTCTCTCGACAGGGCCCCCCTACGAGCAGTACTTC | CASSVGLSTGPPYEQYF
TRBJ1-2 | TRBV10-3 | . | few | TGTGCCATCAGTGAGTCGATGGGGAGTGGCTACACCTTC | CAISESMGSGYTF
TRBJ2-1 | TRBV7-2 | . | few | TGTGCCAGCAGCTTAAATTCTCGGGCCCTCCTGGTAGGGGAGCAGTTCTTC | CASSLNSRALLVGEQFF
TRBJ2-7 | TRBV14 | . | . | TGTGCCAGCAGCCCGATCTCAGTGAGCGAGCAGTACTTC | CASSPISVSEQYF
TRBJ1-2 | TRBV7-9 | . | . | TGTGCCAGCAGTCACCACGCTAACTATGGCTACACCTTC | CASSHHANYGYTF
TRBJ1-6 | TRBV11-2 | . | . | TGTGCCAGCAGCCTGATACAGGGTTCTAGGGGTTCACCCCTCCACTTT | CASSLIQGSRGSPLHF
TRBJ1-1 | TRBV12-5 | . | . | TGTGCTAGTGGTTTGGTAGCGGTCCCGACGGCGAGCTATAACACTGAAGCTTTCTTT | CASGLVAVPTASYNTEAFF
TRBJ1-2 | TRBV18 | . | few | TGTGCCAGCTCACGCAACAGGGACGGCTACACCTTC | CASSRNRDGYTF
TRBJ1-1 | TRBV6-1 | . | . | TGTTCCAGCAGGGGTGAAGTATTTGGGGGCACTGAAGCTTTCTTT | CSSRGEVFGGTEAFF
TRBJ2-5 | TRBV7-6 | TRBD2 | . | TGTGCCAGCAGCTTAGATAGGTACCTAGCGGGAGGGATAGAAGAGACCCAGTACTTC | CASSLDRYLAGGIEETQYF
TRBJ2-3 | TRBV7-7 | . | . | TGTGCTAGCAGCGTACGCCTAGCGACCACAGATACGCAGTATTTT | CASSVRLATTDTQYF
TRBJ1-2 | TRBV27 | . | many | TGTGCCAGCGGGGGACAAGTAGGCGACTACACCTTC | CASGGQVGDYTF
TRBJ1-3 | TRBV12-3/TRBV12-4 | . | few | TGTGCCAGCAGCTTAGGATTGAACACCATATATTTT | CASSLGLNTIYF
TRBJ1-5 | TRBV6-2/TRBV6-3 | . | many | TGTGCCAGCAGACCACCCAATCAGCCCCAGCATTTT | CASRPPNQPQHF
TRBJ1-2 | TRBV6-5 | . | . | TGTGCCAGCAGTTACTCTCCGCACCCCCAACAGATCTATGGCTACACCTTC | CASSYSPHPQQIYGYTF
TRBJ2-1 | TRBV28 | . | . | TGTGCCAGCAGCCTTTGGCGGACTACCTTATCCTCCTACAATGAGCAGTTCTTC | CASSLWRTTLSSYNEQFF
TRBJ1-5 | TRBV28 | . | many | TGTGCCAGCAGTTTTTTCGGACGGAACAATCAGCCCCAGCATTTT | CASSFFGRNNQPQHF
TRBJ1-6 | TRBV28 | . | few | TGTGCCAGCATCAAGATCACAGGGAGGCGTGGAGCCCTCCACTTT | CASIKITGRRGALHF
TRBJ2-7 | TRBV7-2 | . | few | TGTGCCAGCAGCTTAGCCCCGGGGGGCGCTCCCTACGAGCAGTACTTC | CASSLAPGGAPYEQYF
TRBJ1-1 | TRBV3-1 | . | . | TGTGCCAGCAGCCAATTGGGGATGAACACTGAAGCTTTCTTT | CASSQLGMNTEAFF
TRBJ2-7 | TRBV12-3/TRBV12-4 | . | many | TGTGCCAGCAGTTTGGGACACGGGTACGAGCAGTACTTC | CASSLGHGYEQYF
TRBJ1-6 | TRBV5-1 | TRBD1 | few | TGCGCCAGCAGCCACACAGGGGATAATTCACCCCTCCACTTT | CASSHTGDNSPLHF
TRBJ1-2 | TRBV4-1 | . | . | TGCGCCAGCAGCCAGACTGACAGCGGATATGGCTACACCTTC | CASSQTDSGYGYTF
TRBJ2-7 | TRBV20-1 | . | . | TGCAGTGCTACGGACGACTCCTACGAGCAGTACTTC | CSATDDSYEQYF